Following are 9 T cell receptor beta chains from one sample sequenced in a study of blood T cell repertoires in COVID-19. Assay used: immunoSEQ multiplex PCR; TCRdb lists only in-frame clones, some missing. The data hold roughly 670,000 clones, with 85% to 90% observed a single time. The sample comprised peripheral blood. The source of these receptors is a young woman with acute or convalescent COVID-19.

The V gene is TRBV10-3, the J gene TRBJ1-6; D might be TRBD1 (5 bases). This CDR3 comprises 18 residues. CDR1 and CDR2 (germline): ENHRY, SYGVKD. The germline V and J ends were trimmed by 3 bases and 2 bases, with 17 bases remaining between them. CDR3 coding DNA: TGTGCCATCAGTGATCTCAAGGCGGGGGTGCCCTATAATTCACCCCTCCACTTT. Translation: CAISDLKAGVPYNSPLHF.

The V gene is TRBV19, the J gene TRBJ1-2; perhaps TRBD1 as D (6 bases). The V gene lost 0 bases and the J gene lost 5 bases, with 16 bases spanning the gap. The germline CDR1 and CDR2 sequences are LNHDA and SQIVND (reference sequence). This CDR3 spans 16 amino acids. The CDR3 loop is CASSIDGAGGRYGYTF. In DNA form, the CDR3 reads TGTGCCAGTAGTATAGATGGGGCCGGGGGGCGATATGGCTACACCTTC. The full variable domain, in which reference TRBV19 and TRBJ1-2 provide the parts outside the CDR3, is DGGITQSPKYLFRKEGQNVTLSCEQNLNHDAMYWYRQDPGQGLRLIYYSQIVNDFQKGDIAEGYSVSREKKESFPLTVTSAQKNPTAFYLCASSIDGAGGRYGYTFGSGTRLTVV.

The genes are TRBV5-1 and TRBJ1-5; a weak D match, TRBD1 (6 bases). CDR1 is SGHRS, CDR2 YFSETQ, per germline. Trimming removed 4 bases at V and 5 bases at J, with 16 bases between. The CDR3 is 15 amino acids. CDR3 region: CASSPKTGADQPQHF. The CDR3 coding sequence is TGCGCCAGCAGCCCAAAGACAGGAGCGGATCAGCCCCAGCATTTT.

The J gene is TRBJ2-7, the V gene TRBV27; 9 bases match TRBD1. Per germline, CDR1 MNHEY and CDR2 SMNVEV (reference sequence). The CDR3 consists of 18 residues. The junction had 14 bases not matched to a gene; V was cut back by 3 bases and J by 2 bases. The CDR3 region is CASSFSGGGTGRTYEQYF. The CDR3 DNA reads as TGTGCCAGCAGTTTTAGTGGGGGGGGGACAGGGAGGACCTACGAGCAGTACTTC.

The V and J genes are TRBV28 and TRBJ2-3, with 9 nucleotides matching TRBD2. The CDR3 runs to 17 residues. The J segment lost 0 bases and the V segment lost 3 bases, leaving 7 bases of the junction unmatched. The germline CDR1 and CDR2 sequences are MDHEN and SYDVKM. The DNA for the CDR3 is TGTGCCAGCAGTTTCCTTAGCGGGGGCTGGAGCACAGATACGCAGTATTTT. Amino acids: CASSFLSGGWSTDTQYF.

The V gene is TRBV7-8, the J gene TRBJ2-1; D possibly corresponds to TRBD1 (6 bases). The CDR3 sequence is 15 residues long. CDR1 SGHVS and CDR2 FQNEAQ come from the germline V gene. The V gene lost 1 base and the J gene lost 2 bases, with 9 bases spanning the gap. CDR3 in DNA: TGTGCCAGCAGCTTAGACAGGGCGCCCTACAATGAGCAGTTCTTC. This sequence encodes CASSLDRAPYNEQFF.

This clone showed up just once. The rearrangement uses TRBV30 and TRBJ1-1; TRBD1 is a possible D gene (5 bases). This CDR3 spans 14 amino acids. The germline CDR1 and CDR2 sequences are GTSNPN and SVGIG (reference sequence). As DNA, the CDR3 is TGTGCTTATTTACCGGGGGGGAGGAACACTGAAGCTTTCTTT. Its protein product is CAYLPGGRNTEAFF.

DNA for the CDR3: TGCGCCAGCAGCAAAGGACAGTACAATGAGCAGTTCTTC. This codes for CASSKGQYNEQFF. The chain uses TRBV5-1 and TRBJ2-1; perhaps TRBD1 as D (6 bases). Germline V gene data show CDR1 as SGHRS and CDR2 as YFSETQ. This CDR3 contains 13 residues. V was cut by 4 bases and J by 4 bases, with 9 bases left in between.

The chain has TRBV6-2 or TRBV6-3 and TRBJ1-1; D is possibly TRBD1 (6 bases). Trimming left V 2 bases short and J 1 base short, with 11 bases between. CDR3 size: 15 residues. Germline lookup yields CDR1 MNHEY and CDR2 SVGEGT. The CDR3 loop is CASSYAGQPNTEAFF. The CDR3 nucleotides are TGTGCCAGCAGTTACGCAGGACAGCCGAACACTGAAGCTTTCTTT.